This TCR beta chain comes out of a study of beta chain features in type 1 diabetes. Looking at the study overall: On cell yields, gender and age, patients and healthy donors were similar. General study findings and limits: The study found that naive, central memory and Treg TCRB repertoires appeared more similar in patients than in healthy donors. In all four CD4+ subsets, TCRB CDR3 length was significantly, moderately reduced in type 1 diabetes.

Isolation of CD4+ naive, central memory, regulatory and stem cell-like memory cells was achieved by sorting via CD45RO/CCR7/CD25/CD127/CD95/CD27. Comments on this clone: The antigen remains undetermined.

The germline gives CDR1 SQVTM, CDR2 ANQGSEA. V shed 4 bases and J shed 1 base, with 13 bases lying between them. The CDR3 has 14 amino acids. cDNA synthesis used the whole RNA isolate, giving expressed TCRB sequences. The repertoire was sequenced with immunoSEQ multiplex PCR; TCRdb's copy has only in-frame clones and lacks some. Of around 500,000 clones in the sample, over 9.5% were seen once. Sequenced sample: naive CD4+ T cells from blood. This chain joins TRBV29-1 and TRBJ2-5; unclear D gene. This clonotype was obtained from a woman between 18 and 30 years old in good health. The CDR3 protein is CSVAGSRAQETQYF. The CDR3 DNA reads as TGCAGCGTTGCTGGTAGCCGGGCCCAAGAGACCCAGTACTTC.